This note documents a single TCR beta chain sequence. Source study methods: Amplification with reference gene primers provided the estimates of nucleated cell counts. Data came from immunoSEQ multiplex PCR; TCRdb stores just in-frame clones and leaves some out. V and J calls and clone size are given by that table; D and trimming were obtained from the DNA. The sample shows hundreds of thousands of clones, approximately 88% of them seen only once. This sample was taken from a study of blood T cell repertoires in COVID-19. The CDR3 is 13 residues long. V was trimmed by 4 bases and J by 8 bases, leaving 15 bases between them. CDR1 SGHDT and CDR2 YYEEEE come from the germline V gene.

What was sequenced was peripheral blood. The receptor comes from a woman aged 45-60 years with COVID-19, enrolled during active disease. The V call is TRBV5-6, the J call TRBJ1-1; D is uncertain. The CDR3 is CASSPVNQEEAFF. The CDR3 DNA reads as TGTGCCAGCAGCCCCGTTAACCAGGAAGAAGCTTTCTTT.